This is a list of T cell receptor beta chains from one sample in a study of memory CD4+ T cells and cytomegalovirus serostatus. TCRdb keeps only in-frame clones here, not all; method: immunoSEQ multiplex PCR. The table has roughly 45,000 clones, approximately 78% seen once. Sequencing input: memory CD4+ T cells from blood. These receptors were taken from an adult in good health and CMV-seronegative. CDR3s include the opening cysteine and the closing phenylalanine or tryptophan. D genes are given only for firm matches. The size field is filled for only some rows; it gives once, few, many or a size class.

CDR3 protein: CASTVIHPGPNQPQHF
CDR3 DNA: TGCGCCAGCACCGTGATACACCCGGGACCCAATCAGCCCCAGCATTTT
D gene: NA
V gene: TRBV10-1
J gene: TRBJ1-5
clone size: once

CDR3 protein: CASSLSRRGAGSTYEQYF
CDR3 DNA: TGTGCCAGCAGTTTATCCCGCCGGGGGGCAGGCTCTACCTACGAGCAGTACTTC
D gene: NA
V gene: TRBV27
J gene: TRBJ2-7
clone size: NA

CDR3 protein: CASSSVLSGGRNEQYF
CDR3 DNA: TGTGCCAGCAGTTCCGTCCTGTCGGGGGGCCGCAACGAGCAGTACTTC
D gene: NA
V gene: TRBV6-5
J gene: TRBJ2-7
clone size: few

CDR3 protein: CASSSSGGAAGNEQFF
CDR3 DNA: TGCGCCAGCAGCTCTAGCGGGGGGGCCGCAGGCAATGAGCAGTTCTTC
D gene: TRBD2
V gene: TRBV5-1
J gene: TRBJ2-1
clone size: once

CDR3 protein: CASSPLTGPRNEQFF
CDR3 DNA: TGTGCCAGCAGCCCATTGACAGGCCCCCGGAATGAGCAGTTCTTC
D gene: NA
V gene: TRBV11-2
J gene: TRBJ2-1
clone size: NA

CDR3 protein: CASSRLGQETQYF
CDR3 DNA: TGTGCCAGCAGCCGCCTAGGGCAAGAGACCCAGTACTTC
D gene: NA
V gene: TRBV5-6
J gene: TRBJ2-5
clone size: NA

CDR3 protein: CASSIDRSYGYTF
CDR3 DNA: TGTGCCAGTAGTATCGACAGGTCCTATGGCTACACCTTC
D gene: NA
V gene: TRBV19
J gene: TRBJ1-2
clone size: once

CDR3 protein: CASSPLTGAYEQYF
CDR3 DNA: TGCGCCAGCAGCCCCTTGACAGGCGCCTACGAGCAGTACTTC
D gene: NA
V gene: TRBV5-1
J gene: TRBJ2-7
clone size: NA

CDR3 protein: CASSPADPTGELFF
CDR3 DNA: TGTGCCAGCAGCCCCGCGGACCCCACCGGGGAGCTGTTTTTT
D gene: NA
V gene: TRBV11-2
J gene: TRBJ2-2
clone size: NA

CDR3 protein: CASTDRAGGFQPQHF
CDR3 DNA: TGTGCCAGTACTGACCGGGCAGGGGGTTTTCAGCCCCAGCATTTT
D gene: TRBD1
V gene: TRBV19
J gene: TRBJ1-5
clone size: NA

CDR3 protein: CSAEPWNEQFF
CDR3 DNA: TGCAGTGCTGAACCCTGGAATGAGCAGTTCTTC
D gene: NA
V gene: TRBV20-1
J gene: TRBJ2-1
clone size: NA

CDR3 protein: CASRGGDSNQPQHF
CDR3 DNA: TGTGCCTCCAGGGGCGGGGATAGCAATCAGCCCCAGCATTTT
D gene: NA
V gene: TRBV10-3
J gene: TRBJ1-5
clone size: NA

CDR3 protein: CASSSATSGNTGELFF
CDR3 DNA: TGTGCCAGCAGCTCTGCGACTAGCGGGAACACCGGGGAGCTGTTTTTT
D gene: TRBD2
V gene: TRBV5-4
J gene: TRBJ2-2
clone size: NA

CDR3 protein: CATSRDLTGVYGYTF
CDR3 DNA: TGTGCCACCAGCAGAGATCTAACAGGGGTCTATGGCTACACCTTC
D gene: TRBD1
V gene: TRBV15
J gene: TRBJ1-2
clone size: NA

CDR3 protein: CASSLAAGTGTYEQYF
CDR3 DNA: TGCGCCAGCAGCTTGGCCGCGGGGACAGGGACCTACGAGCAGTACTTC
D gene: TRBD1
V gene: TRBV5-1
J gene: TRBJ2-7
clone size: NA

CDR3 protein: CASSRDRPDTEAFF
CDR3 DNA: TGTGCCAGTAGTCGTGACAGACCAGACACTGAAGCTTTCTTT
D gene: NA
V gene: TRBV19
J gene: TRBJ1-1
clone size: NA

CDR3 protein: CASNDRDEKLFF
CDR3 DNA: TGTGCCAGTAATGACAGGGATGAAAAACTGTTTTTT
D gene: TRBD1
V gene: TRBV19
J gene: TRBJ1-4
clone size: NA

CDR3 protein: CASSLFEEGKAFF
CDR3 DNA: TGTGCCAGCAGCTTATTCGAGGAGGGGAAAGCTTTCTTT
D gene: NA
V gene: TRBV11-2
J gene: TRBJ1-1
clone size: NA

CDR3 protein: CASSTDGSNQPQHF
CDR3 DNA: TGTGCCAGCAGCACAGACGGTAGCAATCAGCCCCAGCATTTT
D gene: NA
V gene: TRBV5-4
J gene: TRBJ1-5
clone size: NA

CDR3 protein: CASSIRTSGRNNEQFF
CDR3 DNA: TGTGCCAGTAGTATACGGACTAGCGGGAGAAACAATGAGCAGTTCTTC
D gene: TRBD2
V gene: TRBV19
J gene: TRBJ2-1
clone size: few

CDR3 protein: CASSLGQGSYGYTF
CDR3 DNA: TGTGCCAGCAGCTTGGGACAGGGGAGTTATGGCTACACCTTC
D gene: TRBD1
V gene: TRBV5-6
J gene: TRBJ1-2
clone size: NA

CDR3 protein: CSVGERVGTGELFF
CDR3 DNA: TGCAGCGTGGGAGAGAGGGTGGGGACCGGGGAGCTGTTTTTT
D gene: NA
V gene: TRBV29-1
J gene: TRBJ2-2
clone size: NA

CDR3 protein: CASSLYTGYTF
CDR3 DNA: TGTGCCAGTAGTCTATACACTGGCTACACCTTC
D gene: NA
V gene: TRBV19
J gene: TRBJ1-2
clone size: few

CDR3 protein: CASRAQGGGLYNEQFF
CDR3 DNA: TGTGCCAGCAGGGCCCAGGGTGGGGGACTCTACAATGAGCAGTTCTTC
D gene: NA
V gene: TRBV2
J gene: TRBJ2-1
clone size: NA

CDR3 protein: CASSPPSGTEAFF
CDR3 DNA: TGTGCCAGCTCACCACCATCTGGCACTGAAGCTTTCTTT
D gene: NA
V gene: TRBV18
J gene: TRBJ1-1
clone size: NA

CDR3 protein: CASSQEGTGWNTEAFF
CDR3 DNA: TGCGCCAGCAGCCAAGAAGGGACAGGATGGAACACTGAAGCTTTCTTT
D gene: TRBD1
V gene: TRBV4-1
J gene: TRBJ1-1
clone size: NA

CDR3 protein: CASTRDRPEAFF
CDR3 DNA: TGTGCCAGCACTCGGGACAGACCTGAAGCTTTCTTT
D gene: TRBD1
V gene: TRBV2
J gene: TRBJ1-1
clone size: NA

CDR3 protein: CASSEQGGYEGNQPQHF
CDR3 DNA: TGTGCCAGCAGTGAACAGGGGGGTTACGAAGGCAATCAGCCCCAGCATTTT
D gene: TRBD1
V gene: TRBV25-1
J gene: TRBJ1-5
clone size: NA

CDR3 protein: CASSRQGEHGEQFF
CDR3 DNA: TGTGCCAGCTCGCGACAGGGTGAGCACGGTGAGCAGTTCTTC
D gene: TRBD1
V gene: TRBV18
J gene: TRBJ2-1
clone size: few

CDR3 protein: CASSLRFVYTF
CDR3 DNA: TGTGCCAGCAGCTTGAGGTTTGTCTACACCTTC
D gene: NA
V gene: TRBV5-6
J gene: TRBJ1-2
clone size: NA

CDR3 protein: CASSLARGTGELFF
CDR3 DNA: TGTGCCAGCAGCTTAGCGCGCGGGACCGGGGAGCTGTTTTTT
D gene: NA
V gene: TRBV7-6
J gene: TRBJ2-2
clone size: NA

CDR3 protein: CASRGIRGPNTDTQYF
CDR3 DNA: TGTGCCAGCAGAGGGATTCGGGGGCCAAACACAGATACGCAGTATTTT
D gene: NA
V gene: TRBV21-1
J gene: TRBJ2-3
clone size: NA

CDR3 protein: CSVWDRYNEQFF
CDR3 DNA: TGCAGCGTCTGGGACCGTTACAATGAGCAGTTCTTC
D gene: NA
V gene: TRBV29-1
J gene: TRBJ2-1
clone size: NA

CDR3 protein: CASSDASSGANVLTF
CDR3 DNA: TGCGCCAGCAGCGACGCGAGCTCTGGGGCCAACGTCCTGACTTTC
D gene: NA
V gene: TRBV5-1
J gene: TRBJ2-6
clone size: NA

CDR3 protein: CASSEKDSYNEQFF
CDR3 DNA: TGTGCCAGCAGTGAAAAGGACTCTTACAATGAGCAGTTCTTC
D gene: NA
V gene: TRBV6-1
J gene: TRBJ2-1
clone size: NA

CDR3 protein: CASSQDRQGGMAQYF
CDR3 DNA: TGCGCCAGCAGCCAAGATCGGCAGGGTGGGATGGCCCAGTACTTC
D gene: NA
V gene: TRBV4-1
J gene: TRBJ2-5
clone size: NA

CDR3 protein: CAWSWGTNEKLFF
CDR3 DNA: TGTGCCTGGAGTTGGGGAACTAATGAAAAACTGTTTTTT
D gene: NA
V gene: TRBV30
J gene: TRBJ1-4
clone size: NA

CDR3 protein: CASSFEIGNQPQHF
CDR3 DNA: TGTGCCTCCTCGTTTGAAATCGGCAATCAGCCCCAGCATTTT
D gene: NA
V gene: TRBV6-4
J gene: TRBJ1-5
clone size: NA

CDR3 protein: CASSGLSGANVLTF
CDR3 DNA: TGTGCCAGCAGTGGGCTATCCGGGGCCAACGTCCTGACTTTC
D gene: NA
V gene: TRBV2
J gene: TRBJ2-6
clone size: NA

CDR3 protein: CASSLTGADTQYF
CDR3 DNA: TGCGCCAGCAGCTTAACGGGAGCAGATACGCAGTATTTT
D gene: NA
V gene: TRBV5-1
J gene: TRBJ2-3
clone size: NA

CDR3 protein: CAWNPGRDTGELFF
CDR3 DNA: TGTGCCTGGAATCCAGGGCGGGACACCGGGGAGCTGTTTTTT
D gene: NA
V gene: TRBV30
J gene: TRBJ2-2
clone size: NA

CDR3 protein: CASSGSGWSTEAFF
CDR3 DNA: TGCGCCAGCAGCGGTAGCGGATGGAGTACTGAAGCTTTCTTT
D gene: NA
V gene: TRBV5-1
J gene: TRBJ1-1
clone size: NA

CDR3 protein: CASSEITRERLYF
CDR3 DNA: TGTGCCAGCAGTGAGATAACTAGGGAGCGGCTGTACTTC
D gene: NA
V gene: TRBV2
J gene: TRBJ2-5
clone size: medium-sized